A single sample gave rise to the 8 T cell receptor beta chains below, sequenced in a study of cytomegalovirus exposure and HLA in healthy donors. The PCR made use of 60 Vbeta and 13 Jbeta primers. Sequencing used immunoSEQ multiplex PCR; TCRdb keeps in-frame clones, though not all of them. The sample lists around 180,000 clones, roughly 84% occurring once. Sequenced input: PBMCs. These receptors came from a girl aged 2-10 years in good health and CMV-seropositive.

This rearrangement joins TRBV21-1 to TRBJ1-1; the D call in the table, TRBD1, was not verified against the DNA. TRBV21-1 is a pseudogene locus. The CDR3 sequence is 16 residues long. The CDR3 loop reads CASSKSPRRVYTEAFF. The CDR3 DNA follows: TGTGCCAGCAGCAAAAGTCCACGCAGGGTCTACACTGAAGCTTTCTTT.

This chain uses TRBV29-1 with TRBJ2-3; D ambiguous. V was pared by 3 bases and J by 4 bases, with 5 bases between. The CDR3 contains 11 residues. Germline CDR1 SQVTM, CDR2 ANQGSEA. This CDR3 reads CSVDLSDTQYF. CDR3 nucleotides: TGCAGCGTTGATCTCTCAGATACGCAGTATTTT.

The rearrangement links TRBV2 to TRBJ2-6, with 8 bases matching TRBD1. Losses at the gene ends were 6 bases for V and 0 bases for J; bases not matched to a gene: 13. The germline V gene has CDR1 SNHLY and CDR2 FYNNEI. CDR3 length equals 19 residues. The CDR3 DNA reads TGTGCCAGCAGACAAAGACAGGGGCTAGTAATCTCTGGGGCCAACGTCCTGACTTTC. Amino acids: CASRQRQGLVISGANVLTF.

Worth noting for this clone: This same CDR3 is encoded by further DNA sequences in the sample. The rearrangement joins TRBV5-1 to TRBJ2-7; 9 bases align to TRBD2. CDR1 SGHRS and CDR2 YFSETQ come from the germline V gene. This CDR3 comprises 17 residues. V was pared by 2 bases and J by 4 bases, with 13 bases of the junction left unmatched. The CDR3 is CASSLTASGTVVYEQYF. CDR3 DNA sequence: TGCGCCAGCAGCTTAACGGCTAGCGGGACCGTGGTTTACGAGCAGTACTTC.

The V and J genes are TRBV29-1 and TRBJ2-5; D ambiguous. Judging by the DNA end, TRBJ2-7 fits better; the J call may be wrong. Germline CDR1 reads SQVTM; CDR2 reads ANQGSEA. This CDR3 contains 11 residues. This CDR3 is CSVERSYEQYF. The CDR3 coding sequence is TGCAGCGTTGAACGCTCCTACGAGCAGTACTTC.

The rearrangement links TRBV7-3 to TRBJ2-3, with 8 bases lining up with TRBD2. This CDR3 has 15 amino acids. The V gene end was trimmed by 5 bases and the J gene end by 4 bases; junction bases not matched to a gene: 8. CDR1 is SGHTA, CDR2 FQGTGA, per germline. The CDR3 DNA is TGTGCCAGCAGCCTCGGGGGGGCTCGTGCAGATACGCAGTATTTT. Translated, it gives CASSLGGARADTQYF.

This chain joins TRBV28 and TRBJ1-2; TRBD1 agrees at 8 bases. Germline values: CDR1 MDHEN, CDR2 SYDVKM. The CDR3 extends over 14 amino acids. The V gene end was trimmed by 6 bases and the J gene end by 1 base; junction bases not matched to a gene: 4. The CDR3 spells CASRGTGRNYGYTF. The DNA for the CDR3 is TGTGCCAGCAGGGGGACAGGCCGTAACTATGGCTACACCTTC.

This rearrangement joins TRBV29-1 to TRBJ2-6; no definite D call. V was clipped by 3 bases and J by 0 bases, with 6 bases between them. Germline CDR1 is SQVTM and CDR2 is ANQGSEA. The CDR3 is made up of 14 amino acids. CDR3 in amino acids: CSVDSPSGANVLTF. For the CDR3, the DNA is TGCAGCGTTGATAGTCCCTCTGGGGCCAACGTCCTGACTTTC.